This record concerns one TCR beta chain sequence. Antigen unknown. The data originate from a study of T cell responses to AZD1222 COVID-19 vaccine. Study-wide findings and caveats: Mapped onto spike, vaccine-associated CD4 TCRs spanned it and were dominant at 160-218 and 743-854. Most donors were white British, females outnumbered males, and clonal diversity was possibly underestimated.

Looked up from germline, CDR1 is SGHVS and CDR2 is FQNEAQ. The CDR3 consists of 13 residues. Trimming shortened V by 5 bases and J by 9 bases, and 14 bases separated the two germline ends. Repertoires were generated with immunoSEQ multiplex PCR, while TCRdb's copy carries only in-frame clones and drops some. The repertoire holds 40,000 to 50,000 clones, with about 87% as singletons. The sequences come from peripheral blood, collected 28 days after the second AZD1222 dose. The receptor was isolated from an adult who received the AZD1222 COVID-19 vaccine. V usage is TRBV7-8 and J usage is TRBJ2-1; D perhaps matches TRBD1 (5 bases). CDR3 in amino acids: CASSPPWGVEQFF. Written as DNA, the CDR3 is TGTGCCAGCAGCCCCCCATGGGGCGTTGAGCAGTTCTTC.